This T cell receptor beta chain came from a study of T cells in Graves' hyperthyroidism and ophthalmopathy. Findings of the study overall: Most thyroid clonotypes expanded above 0.001 appeared in blood too. Ophthalmopathy was identified by the model a median 6.5 months ahead of onset.

This clonotype was seen just once. Its antigen is as yet unknown. This CDR3 contains 15 residues. The V gene's germline CDR1 is SEHNR and CDR2 FQNEAQ (reference sequence). With 5 bases removed from V and 2 bases from J, the gap between germline ends came to 16 bases. Researchers took RNA transcripts and amplified the TCR beta CDR3 regions from them. HTBI primers were employed in a first-round RT-PCR of the TCR CDR3. TCRdb ran MiXCR on the multiplex PCR reads and lists one entry per CDR3 protein. In the table there are about 740,000 distinct CDR3 sequences, about 14% of which are singletons. Exclusion of a patient resulted from uncontrolled infection, other autoimmune disease, pregnancy or lactation. The authors obtained PBMCs from about 9.5 ml of fresh peripheral blood.

The J gene is TRBJ2-7, the V gene TRBV7-9; D tentatively fits TRBD1 or TRBD2 (6 bases each). Sequencing was done on a sample of blood. This TCR was sampled from a woman aged 18-29 years with Graves' hyperthyroidism. The CDR3 DNA reads as TGTGCCAGCAGCCCCCCGGCGGGACAAACCTACGAGCAGTACTTC. Amino acids: CASSPPAGQTYEQYF.